Listed below are T cell receptor beta chains from one sample, sequenced in a study of blood T cell repertoires in COVID-19. Generated by immunoSEQ multiplex PCR, the TCRdb table keeps only in-frame clones and is missing some. The sample contains approximately 41,000 clones, approximately 82% of which appear only once. The sample taken for sequencing was peripheral blood. The origin of the receptors is a woman aged 80 or over with acute or convalescent COVID-19. CDR3s include the opening cysteine and the closing phenylalanine or tryptophan. Fields, in order: clone size, J gene, D gene, V gene, CDR3 protein, CDR3 DNA. The D gene is left open where the match is weak. Only some rows state a clone size, as once, few, many or a class for expanded clones.

once | TRBJ1-2 | . | TRBV6-6 | CASSRWAGLGTSNYGYTF | TGTGCCAGCAGTCGCTGGGCGGGATTGGGGACCTCTAACTATGGCTACACCTTC
. | TRBJ2-2 | TRBD1 | TRBV2 | CATRDRDLTGELFF | TGTGCCACCCGGGACAGGGATCTCACCGGGGAGCTGTTTTTT
. | TRBJ1-2 | . | TRBV7-2 | CASSAVGGYGYTF | TGTGCCAGCAGCGCTGTGGGGGGGTATGGCTACACCTTC
. | TRBJ1-3 | . | TRBV6-1 | CASSDLAGNTIYF | TGTGCCAGCAGTGACCTCGCGGGAAACACCATATATTTT
. | TRBJ1-1 | TRBD1 | TRBV25-1 | CASSPGTGFLNTEAFF | TGTGCCAGCTCGCCCGGGACAGGCTTTCTAAACACTGAAGCTTTCTTT
. | TRBJ2-5 | TRBD1 | TRBV5-4 | CASSGGQGRFQETQYF | TGTGCCAGCAGCGGGGGACAGGGGCGATTCCAAGAGACCCAGTACTTC
. | TRBJ1-1 | . | TRBV3-1/TRBV3-2 | CASTLASTGRTEAFF | TGTGCCAGCACCTTAGCATCTACAGGCCGGACTGAAGCTTTCTTT
. | TRBJ1-6 | . | TRBV9 | CASSPRAGKDSPLHF | TGTGCCAGCAGCCCGAGAGCCGGGAAGGATTCACCCCTCCACTTT
. | TRBJ1-2 | . | TRBV3-1/TRBV3-2 | CASSQGRVGYGYTF | TGTGCCAGCAGCCAAGGCAGGGTGGGGTATGGCTACACCTTC
. | TRBJ2-5 | TRBD1 | TRBV7-2 | CASSLRQGAVETQYF | TGTGCCAGCAGCCTACGACAGGGGGCGGTAGAGACCCAGTACTTC
. | TRBJ2-2 | TRBD1 | TRBV27 | CASRVWDRGPGELFF | TGTGCCAGCAGAGTTTGGGACAGGGGCCCCGGGGAGCTGTTTTTT
. | TRBJ2-2 | . | TRBV3-1/TRBV3-2 | CASSQRALNTGELFF | TGTGCCAGCAGCCAACGAGCACTTAACACCGGGGAGCTGTTTTTT